A single sample is the source of the 29 T cell receptor beta chains below, sequenced in a study of T cells in pancreatic ductal adenocarcinoma (dated by TCRdb to 2016 to 2017). Library preparation used the immunoSEQ multiplex PCR assay. TCRdb obtained this table from immuneACCESS and retained in-frame rearrangements with V and J assigned. These tables miss some clones; where compared with another copy, unresolved V genes account for less than half of the shortfall, and the remainder is unexplained. The sample table lists more than 25,000 clones, approximately 90% of them with a count of one. The ten largest make up 2.2% of the sample. The selected pancreatic ductal adenocarcinoma patients had received surgery without neoadjuvant therapy. Sample: PBMCs. The receptors were gathered from a human donor with pancreatic ductal adenocarcinoma.

This chain joins TRBV27 and TRBJ2-7; TRBD2 aligns across 11 bases. CDR3 size: 14 residues. Germline CDR1 is MNHEY and CDR2 is SMNVEV (reference sequence). The V segment lost 5 bases and the J segment 4 bases; nucleotides outside the gene matches: 4. CDR3 in amino acids: CASSPSSGRYEQYF. The CDR3 DNA sequence: TGTGCCAGCAGTCCATCTAGCGGGAGGTACGAGCAGTACTTC.

The chain combines TRBV19 with TRBJ2-5, with 7 bases aligning to TRBD2. The CDR3 has 14 residues. Germline CDR1 LNHDA, CDR2 SQIVND (reference sequence). V shed 1 base and J 3 bases; nucleotides not matched to a gene: 2. This CDR3 reads CASSIGGGEETQYF. The CDR3 DNA reads TGTGCCAGTAGTATAGGGGGGGGAGAAGAGACCCAGTACTTC.

CDR3 sequence reads: CASSLFSNYGYTF. The CDR3 bases are TGTGCCAGCAGCTTATTCAGTAACTATGGCTACACCTTC. This rearrangement joins TRBV11-3 to TRBJ1-2, with D unclear. This CDR3 spans 13 amino acids. In germline, CDR1 is SGHNT, CDR2 YENEEA. V lost 2 bases and J lost 1, with 5 bases in between.

This clone has a single count. The rearrangement joins TRBV28 to TRBJ1-1, with no clear D. The germline V gene encodes CDR1 MDHEN and CDR2 SYDVKM. The CDR3 loop spans 14 amino acids. Trimming cost V 2 bases and J 1 base, with 8 bases left between them. CDR3 protein: CASSLGVTNTEAFF. CDR3 in DNA: TGTGCCAGCAGTTTAGGGGTAACGAACACTGAAGCTTTCTTT. Together with reference TRBV28 and TRBJ1-1, the CDR3 gives the full variable domain: DVKVTQSSRYLVKRTGEKVFLECVQDMDHENMFWYRQDPGLGLRLIYFSYDVKMKEKGDIPEGYSVSREKKERFSLILESASTNQTSMYLCASSLGVTNTEAFFGQGTRLTVV.

This clone came up once. This chain links TRBV11-3 with TRBJ2-3; D call uncertain. The V end was cut by 3 bases, the J end by 11 bases, with 9 bases between. The CDR3 is 11 residues long. Germline values: CDR1 SGHNT, CDR2 YENEEA. As DNA, the CDR3 is TGTGCCAGCAGCTTTCGGGCTAAGCAGTATTTT. This gives the protein CASSFRAKQYF.

The genes are TRBV7-9 and TRBJ2-2, with D hard to call. The CDR3 loop spans 16 amino acids. The germline gives CDR1 SEHNR, CDR2 FQNEAQ (reference sequence). The V gene lost 5 bases and the J gene lost 3 bases, with 16 bases spanning the gap. The DNA of the CDR3 is TGTGCCAGCAGCCCCCTTTTGGAGACTTACACCGGGGAGCTGTTTTTT. This sequence encodes CASSPLLETYTGELFF.

The chain combines TRBV7-9 with TRBJ1-1; perhaps TRBD1 as D (5 bases). Trimming cost V 4 bases and J 0 bases, with 6 bases left between them. The CDR3 spans 13 residues. Germline V lookup: CDR1 SEHNR, CDR2 FQNEAQ (reference sequence). CDR3 DNA: TGTGCCAGCAGCTCAGGGTTGAACACTGAAGCTTTCTTT. Residues: CASSSGLNTEAFF.

This clone came up once. The chain combines TRBV7-2 with TRBJ2-7; D may be TRBD2 (5 bases). The CDR3 totals 13 residues. Trimming left V 7 bases short and J 4 bases short, with 14 bases between. The germline CDR1 and CDR2 sequences are SGHTA and FQGNSA. For the CDR3, the DNA is TGTGCCAGCACCAGTCGAGGGCCGTACGAGCAGTACTTC. Protein sequence: CASTSRGPYEQYF.

This rearrangement joins TRBV7-6 to TRBJ2-1; 9 nucleotides agree with TRBD2. CDR3 length: 16 residues. Trimming took 5 bases from V and 6 from J; bases not matched to a gene: 11. Germline CDR1 and CDR2: SGHVS and FNYEAQ. CDR3 in amino acids: CASSPKGGLATNEQFF. In nucleotides, the CDR3 is TGTGCCAGCAGCCCCAAGGGGGGACTAGCTACCAATGAGCAGTTCTTC.

This sequence joins TRBV28 and TRBJ1-5; possible D gene TRBD1, 6 bases. Germline CDR1 and CDR2: MDHEN and SYDVKM. The CDR3 extends over 15 amino acids. Trimming cost V 6 bases and J 2 bases, with 14 bases left between them. For the CDR3, the DNA is TGTGCCAGCAGAGTACAGGGCGCGGGCAATCAGCCCCAGCATTTT. It codes for CASRVQGAGNQPQHF.

This sequence joins TRBV18 and TRBJ1-2; D possibly corresponds to TRBD1 (5 bases). The V and J ends lost 2 bases and 7 bases respectively, with 26 bases between them. The germline gives CDR1 KGHSH, CDR2 LQKENI. CDR3 length equals 18 residues. In DNA form, the CDR3 reads TGTGCCAGCTCACCAGCGCTACGGGACCTACCGCCTATTTTTGGCTACACCTTC. This translates into CASSPALRDLPPIFGYTF.

The gene calls are TRBV28 and TRBJ2-7; possibly TRBD1 for D (5 bases). Germline values: CDR1 MDHEN, CDR2 SYDVKM. The V gene lost 10 bases and the J gene lost 0 bases, with 16 bases spanning the gap. This CDR3 spans 14 amino acids. The CDR3 reads CATKGPSSSYEQYF. CDR3 in DNA: TGTGCCACCAAGGGGCCGTCAAGCTCCTACGAGCAGTACTTC.

This chain links TRBV9 with TRBJ2-7; 7 bases line up with TRBD1. In germline, CDR1 is SGDLS, CDR2 YYNGEE. CDR3 length equals 15 residues. The junction had 11 bases not matched to a gene; V was cut back by 3 bases and J by 5 bases. The CDR3 nucleotides read TGTGCCAGCAGCGGTACAGGGGACCCCTTCAACGAGCAGTACTTC. It specifies CASSGTGDPFNEQYF.

The CDR3 spells CASRLGAGNTIYF. The CDR3 bases are TGCGCCAGCCGCCTGGGGGCTGGAAACACCATATATTTT. The chain has TRBV10-2 and TRBJ1-3, with a possible D match to TRBD1 (5 bases). Trimming removed 8 bases from V and 2 bases from J, with 10 bases in between. The CDR3 is 13 residues long. In germline, CDR1 is WSHSY, CDR2 SAAADI.

This sequence joins TRBV12-1 and TRBJ2-7; the table assigns TRBD1, which was not confirmed against the DNA. TRBV12-1 is marked as a pseudogene. The CDR3 extends over 14 amino acids. The CDR3 DNA follows: TGTGCCAGCAGCTCAACCGAGACAGGAGGCGAGCAGTACTTC. Residues: CASSSTETGGEQYF.

This sequence joins TRBV5-1 and TRBJ2-1, with TRBD1 matching over 7 bases. V was pared by 0 bases and J by 2 bases, with 5 bases of the junction left unmatched. This CDR3 has 16 amino acids. CDR1 SGHRS and CDR2 YFSETQ come from the germline V gene. The CDR3 bases are TGCGCCAGCAGCTTGGGGGCAACAGGGGCCTACAATGAGCAGTTCTTC. This sequence encodes CASSLGATGAYNEQFF.

This chain links TRBV6-1 with TRBJ2-3, with 7 bases that match TRBD2. The V gene's germline CDR1 is MNHNS and CDR2 SASEGT. The V segment lost 3 bases and the J segment 5 bases; nucleotides outside the gene matches: 11. The CDR3 covers 16 residues. CDR3 DNA sequence: TGTGCCAGCAGTGATTTAGCGGGTCCCCTCGGAGATACGCAGTATTTT. This gives the protein CASSDLAGPLGDTQYF.

The V gene is TRBV2, the J gene TRBJ2-1; possibly TRBD2 for D (5 bases). V was clipped by 8 bases and J by 12 bases, with 17 bases between them. The CDR3 has 12 amino acids. In germline, CDR1 is SNHLY, CDR2 FYNNEI. The chain's CDR3 is CASEGVAVGQFF. In DNA, the CDR3 is TGTGCCAGCGAGGGTGTAGCTGTAGGGCAGTTCTTC.

This chain links TRBV28 with TRBJ2-7, with 8 bases aligning to TRBD2. The CDR3 is made up of 15 amino acids. V trimming: 2 bases; J trimming: 3 bases; junction bases outside the gene matches: 6. CDR1 and CDR2 from the germline V gene are MDHEN and SYDVKM. CDR3 sequence reads: CASSLGGRTIYEQYF. The CDR3 DNA reads as TGTGCCAGCAGTTTAGGCGGGAGGACCATCTACGAGCAGTACTTC.

The chain employs TRBV29-1 and TRBJ1-1, with D perhaps TRBD1 (5 bases). Germline assignment: CDR1 SQVTM and CDR2 ANQGSEA. This CDR3 comprises 15 residues. Trimming stripped 3 bases from V and 0 bases from J, with 14 bases between. The CDR3 loop is CSVDAKQVMNTEAFF. The CDR3 DNA is TGCAGCGTTGATGCTAAACAGGTAATGAACACTGAAGCTTTCTTT.

The chain couples TRBV6-5 to TRBJ2-3; possibly TRBD1 for D (6 bases). Looked up from germline, CDR1 is MNHEY and CDR2 is SVGAGI. V lost 5 bases and J 9 bases, leaving 15 bases between the germline ends. The CDR3 is 13 amino acids. The CDR3 DNA reads as TGTGCCAGCAGTCTCGACGGGCAGGGGACGCAGTATTTT. It codes for CASSLDGQGTQYF.

V usage is TRBV29-1 and J usage is TRBJ2-7; 7 positions agree with TRBD1. Losses at the gene ends were 7 bases for V and 4 bases for J; bases not matched to a gene: 7. Germline CDR1 reads SQVTM; CDR2 reads ANQGSEA. CDR3 length: 12 residues. CDR3 DNA sequence: TGCAGCGCGCTCCGGACAGGTTACGAGCAGTACTTC. This codes for CSALRTGYEQYF.

The chain joins TRBV5-1 to TRBJ1-4; 9 nucleotides line up with TRBD1. The CDR3 is made up of 16 amino acids. After removal of 3 bases from V and 5 bases from J, the junction contained 8 bases not matched to a gene. The germline V gene encodes CDR1 SGHRS and CDR2 YFSETQ. DNA for the CDR3: TGCGCCAGCAGCTACCAATCCGGGACAGGGAATGAAAAACTGTTTTTT. As protein: CASSYQSGTGNEKLFF. Based on the CDR3 plus reference TRBV5-1 and TRBJ1-4, the full variable domain is KAGVTQTPRYLIKTRGQQVTLSCSPISGHRSVSWYQQTPGQGLQFLFEYFSETQRNKGNFPGRFSGRQFSNSRSEMNVSTLELGDSALYLCASSYQSGTGNEKLFFGSGTQLSVL.

The chain joins TRBV18 to TRBJ1-1; D unclear. V lost 1 base and J lost 5, with 14 bases in between. The CDR3 covers 15 residues. In germline, CDR1 is KGHSH, CDR2 LQKENI. CDR3 sequence: CASSPQSQEWTEAFF. DNA for the CDR3: TGTGCCAGCTCACCACAATCCCAGGAATGGACTGAAGCTTTCTTT.

This chain joins TRBV28 and TRBJ1-1, with TRBD1 matching over 9 bases. Germline V gene lookup returns CDR1 MDHEN and CDR2 SYDVKM. The CDR3 has 13 amino acids. J gave up 11 bases and V 5 bases, and 9 bases lay outside the gene matches. CDR3 residues: CASSLPDRGNAFF. The CDR3 DNA is TGTGCCAGCAGTCTCCCGGACAGGGGAAATGCTTTCTTT.

This chain joins TRBV4-3 and TRBJ2-2; TRBD2 aligns across 11 bases. The V gene's germline CDR1 is LGHNA and CDR2 YSLEER. This CDR3 contains 16 residues. The V gene end was trimmed by 3 bases and the J gene end by 1 base; junction bases not matched to a gene: 1. This CDR3 is CASSQGTSGNTGELFF. DNA of the CDR3: TGCGCCAGCAGCCAGGGGACTAGCGGGAACACCGGGGAGCTGTTTTTT.

The CDR3 loop reads CASRWLAGGPDTQYF. CDR3 bases: TGTGCCAGCAGGTGGCTAGCGGGAGGCCCAGATACGCAGTATTTT. The J gene is TRBJ2-3, the V gene TRBV6-6; TRBD2 matches 11 bases. In germline, CDR1 is MNHNY, CDR2 SVGAGI (reference sequence). Trimming took 6 bases from V and 4 from J; bases not matched to a gene: 6. The CDR3 sequence is 15 residues long.

This clone was found once. The chain employs TRBV21-1 and TRBJ2-5. TRBV21-1 is classified as a pseudogene. CDR3 length: 16 amino acids. The CDR3 region has the DNA TGTGCCAGCAGCACCTGGGGACCGTTTAGACAAGAGACCCAGTACTTC. Protein product: CASSTWGPFRQETQYF.

The V call is TRBV7-9, the J call TRBJ1-3; weak D call: TRBD1 (5 bases). Germline V gene lookup returns CDR1 SEHNR and CDR2 FQNEAQ (reference sequence). The CDR3 covers 15 residues. Trimming removed 4 bases from V and 2 bases from J, with 12 bases in between. The CDR3 loop is CASSSWGGTGNTIYF. The CDR3 DNA reads TGTGCCAGCAGCTCCTGGGGGGGAACTGGAAACACCATATATTTT.